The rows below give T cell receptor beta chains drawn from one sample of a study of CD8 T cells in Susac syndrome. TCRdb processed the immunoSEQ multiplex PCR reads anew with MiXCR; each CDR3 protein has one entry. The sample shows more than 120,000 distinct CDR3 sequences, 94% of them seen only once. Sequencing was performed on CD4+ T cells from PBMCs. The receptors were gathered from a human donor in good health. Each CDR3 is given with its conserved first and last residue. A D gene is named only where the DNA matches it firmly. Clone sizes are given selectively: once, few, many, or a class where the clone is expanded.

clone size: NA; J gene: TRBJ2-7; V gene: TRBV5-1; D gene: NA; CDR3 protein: CASSFTGLTYEQYF; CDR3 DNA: TGCGCCAGCAGCTTTACGGGGTTAACCTACGAGCAGTACTTC
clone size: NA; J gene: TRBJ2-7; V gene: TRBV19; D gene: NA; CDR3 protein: CASSMVDTYEQYF; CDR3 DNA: TGTGCCAGTAGTATGGTGGACACATACGAGCAGTACTTC
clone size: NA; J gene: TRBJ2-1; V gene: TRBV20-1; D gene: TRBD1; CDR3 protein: CSARDSGTAIQEQFF; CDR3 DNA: TGCAGTGCTAGAGACTCCGGGACAGCCATTCAAGAGCAGTTCTTC
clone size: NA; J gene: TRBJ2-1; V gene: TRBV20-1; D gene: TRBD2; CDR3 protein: CSARAGTSAVNEQFF; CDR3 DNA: TGCAGTGCTAGAGCCGGGACTAGCGCCGTCAATGAGCAGTTCTTC
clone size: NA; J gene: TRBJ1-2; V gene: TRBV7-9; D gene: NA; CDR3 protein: CASSPREDYTF; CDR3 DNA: TGTGCCAGCAGCCCTCGGGAGGACTACACCTTC
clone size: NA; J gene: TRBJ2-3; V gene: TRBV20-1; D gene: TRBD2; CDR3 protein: CSARIPSGSVADTQYF; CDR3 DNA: TGCAGTGCTAGAATTCCTAGCGGGAGTGTGGCAGATACGCAGTATTTT
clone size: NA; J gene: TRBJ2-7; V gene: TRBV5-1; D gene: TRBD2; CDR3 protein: CASSLEGLVSEQYF; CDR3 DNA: TGCGCCAGCAGCTTGGAGGGACTAGTAAGCGAGCAGTACTTC
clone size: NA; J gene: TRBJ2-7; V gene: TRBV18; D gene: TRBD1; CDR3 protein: CASSPGQGTIGEQYF; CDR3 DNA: TGTGCCAGCTCTCCGGGACAGGGAACGATCGGCGAGCAGTACTTC
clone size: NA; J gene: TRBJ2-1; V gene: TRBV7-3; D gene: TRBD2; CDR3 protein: CASSSSRGTSSYNEQFF; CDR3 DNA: TGTGCCAGCAGCTCATCCCGCGGGACTAGCTCCTACAATGAGCAGTTCTTC
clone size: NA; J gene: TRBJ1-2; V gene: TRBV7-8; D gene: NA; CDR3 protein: CASSPLGGGTYGYTF; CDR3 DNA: TGTGCCAGCAGCCCCCTCGGGGGAGGCACCTATGGCTACACCTTC
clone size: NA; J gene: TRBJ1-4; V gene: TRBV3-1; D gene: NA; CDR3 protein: CASSQDYRNEKLFF; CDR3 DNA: TGTGCCAGCAGCCAAGATTACAGGAATGAAAAACTGTTTTTT
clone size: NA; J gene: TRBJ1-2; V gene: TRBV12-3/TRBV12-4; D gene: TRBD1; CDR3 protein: CASSFGQGRFGYTF; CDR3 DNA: TGTGCCAGCAGTTTCGGACAGGGAAGATTTGGCTACACCTTC
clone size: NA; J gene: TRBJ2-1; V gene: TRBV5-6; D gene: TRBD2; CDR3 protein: CASSFLAGAASYNEQFF; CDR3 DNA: TGTGCCAGCAGCTTTTTAGCGGGAGCAGCTTCCTACAATGAGCAGTTCTTC
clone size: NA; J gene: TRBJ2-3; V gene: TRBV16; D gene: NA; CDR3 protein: CASSHDRYTQYF; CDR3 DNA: TGTGCCAGCAGCCACGACCGTTATACGCAGTATTTT
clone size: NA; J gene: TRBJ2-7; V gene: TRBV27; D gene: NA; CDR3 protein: CASSPSTGYEQYF; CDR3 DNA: TGTGCCAGCAGTCCGTCGACAGGCTACGAGCAGTACTTC
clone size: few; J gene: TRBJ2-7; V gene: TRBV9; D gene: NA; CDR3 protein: CASSVSASSYEQYF; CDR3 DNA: TGTGCCAGCAGCGTAAGTGCTAGCTCCTACGAGCAGTACTTC
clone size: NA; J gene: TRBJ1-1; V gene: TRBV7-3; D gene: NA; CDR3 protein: CASSLIGPNTEAFF; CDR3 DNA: TGTGCCAGCAGCTTAATAGGGCCGAACACTGAAGCTTTCTTT
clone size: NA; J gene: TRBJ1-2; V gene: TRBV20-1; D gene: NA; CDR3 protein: CSARAWTENYGYTF; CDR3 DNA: TGCAGTGCTAGAGCATGGACAGAAAACTATGGCTACACCTTC
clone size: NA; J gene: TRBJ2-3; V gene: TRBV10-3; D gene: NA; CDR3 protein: CAISESADTQYF; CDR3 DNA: TGTGCCATCAGTGAGTCAGCAGATACGCAGTATTTT
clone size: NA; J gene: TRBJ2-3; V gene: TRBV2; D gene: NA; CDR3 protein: CASSPAVVDTQYF; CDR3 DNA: TGTGCCAGCAGCCCGGCGGTAGTAGATACGCAGTATTTT
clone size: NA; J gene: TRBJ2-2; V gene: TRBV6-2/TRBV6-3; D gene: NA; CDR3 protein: CASSYSEVSGELFF; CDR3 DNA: TGTGCCAGCAGTTACTCGGAAGTTTCCGGGGAGCTGTTTTTT
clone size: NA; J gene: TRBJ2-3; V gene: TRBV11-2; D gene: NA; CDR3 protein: CASSLVGYTDTQYF; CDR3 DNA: TGTGCCAGCAGCTTAGTTGGCTATACAGATACGCAGTATTTT
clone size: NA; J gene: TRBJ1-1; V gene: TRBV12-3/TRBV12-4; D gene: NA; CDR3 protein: CASSKPGRSTEAFF; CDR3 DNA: TGTGCCAGCAGTAAGCCGGGTAGGAGCACTGAAGCTTTCTTT
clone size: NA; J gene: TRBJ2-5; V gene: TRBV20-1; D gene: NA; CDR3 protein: CSARAPQPGETQYF; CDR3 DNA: TGCAGTGCTAGAGCCCCGCAGCCGGGAGAGACCCAGTACTTC
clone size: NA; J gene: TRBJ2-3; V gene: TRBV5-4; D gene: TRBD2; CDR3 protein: CASSPPGLADTQYF; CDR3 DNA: TGTGCCAGCAGCCCCCCGGGACTAGCGGATACGCAGTATTTT
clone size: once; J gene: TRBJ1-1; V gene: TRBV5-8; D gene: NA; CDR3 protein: CASSIHTEAFF; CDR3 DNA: TGTGCCAGCAGCATCCACACTGAAGCTTTCTTT
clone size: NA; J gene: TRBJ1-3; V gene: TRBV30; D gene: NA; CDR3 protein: CAWSVPGDGNTIYF; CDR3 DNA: TGTGCCTGGAGTGTACCCGGCGACGGAAACACCATATATTTT
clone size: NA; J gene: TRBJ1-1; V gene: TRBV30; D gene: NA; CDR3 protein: CAWTESSNTEAFF; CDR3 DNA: TGTGCCTGGACAGAATCCTCGAACACTGAAGCTTTCTTT
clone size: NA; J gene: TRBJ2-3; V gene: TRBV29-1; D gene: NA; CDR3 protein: CSVGPADTQYF; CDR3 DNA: TGCAGCGTCGGACCAGCAGATACGCAGTATTTT
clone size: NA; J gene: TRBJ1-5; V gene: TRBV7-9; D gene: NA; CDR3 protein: CASSLSLGASNQPQHF; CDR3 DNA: TGTGCCAGCAGCTTAAGTTTAGGGGCTAGCAATCAGCCCCAGCATTTT
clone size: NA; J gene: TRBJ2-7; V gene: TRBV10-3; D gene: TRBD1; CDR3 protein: CASHTGQGTYEQYF; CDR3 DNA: TGTGCCTCCCACACGGGACAGGGGACCTACGAGCAGTACTTC
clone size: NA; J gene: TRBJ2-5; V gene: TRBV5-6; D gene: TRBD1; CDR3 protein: CASSPLQTGGETQYF; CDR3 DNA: TGTGCCAGCAGCCCATTACAGACAGGGGGAGAGACCCAGTACTTC
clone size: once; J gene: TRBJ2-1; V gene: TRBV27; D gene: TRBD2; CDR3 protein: CASSFGLAGEQFF; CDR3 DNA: TGTGCCAGCAGTTTCGGACTAGCGGGTGAGCAGTTCTTC
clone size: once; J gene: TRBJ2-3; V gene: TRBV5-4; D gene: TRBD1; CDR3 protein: CASRTRDRGFSDTQYF; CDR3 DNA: TGTGCCAGCAGGACCCGGGACAGGGGTTTTTCAGATACGCAGTATTTT
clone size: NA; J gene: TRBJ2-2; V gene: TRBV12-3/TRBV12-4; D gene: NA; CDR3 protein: CASTLLSRDTSTGELFF; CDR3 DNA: TGTGCCAGCACTCTTTTGTCCCGGGACACTAGCACCGGGGAGCTGTTTTTT
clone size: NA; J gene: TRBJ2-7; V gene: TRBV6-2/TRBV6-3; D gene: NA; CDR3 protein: CASSLAPSEQYF; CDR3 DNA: TGTGCCAGCAGTTTGGCTCCGAGCGAGCAGTACTTC
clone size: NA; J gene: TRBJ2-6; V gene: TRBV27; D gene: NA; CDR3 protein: CASTSYRGKAGANVLTF; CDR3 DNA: TGTGCCAGCACCTCCTATCGAGGGAAGGCAGGGGCCAACGTCCTGACTTTC
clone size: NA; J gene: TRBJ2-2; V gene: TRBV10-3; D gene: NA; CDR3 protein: CAITPGHQNTGELFF; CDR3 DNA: TGTGCCATCACCCCGGGACATCAGAACACCGGGGAGCTGTTTTTT
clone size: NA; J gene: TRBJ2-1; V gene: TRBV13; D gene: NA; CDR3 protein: CASSLVWQTKPSSYNEQFF; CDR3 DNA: TGTGCCAGCAGCTTAGTCTGGCAGACGAAACCCAGCTCCTACAATGAGCAGTTCTTC
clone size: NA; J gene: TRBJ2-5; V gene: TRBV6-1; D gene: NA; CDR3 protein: CASSRDPDPAFETQYF; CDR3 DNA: TGTGCCAGCAGTAGGGACCCCGATCCCGCATTCGAGACCCAGTACTTC
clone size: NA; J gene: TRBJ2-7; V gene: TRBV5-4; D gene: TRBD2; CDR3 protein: CASSPSGKGTYEQYF; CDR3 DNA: TGTGCCAGCAGCCCGAGCGGGAAGGGGACCTACGAGCAGTACTTC